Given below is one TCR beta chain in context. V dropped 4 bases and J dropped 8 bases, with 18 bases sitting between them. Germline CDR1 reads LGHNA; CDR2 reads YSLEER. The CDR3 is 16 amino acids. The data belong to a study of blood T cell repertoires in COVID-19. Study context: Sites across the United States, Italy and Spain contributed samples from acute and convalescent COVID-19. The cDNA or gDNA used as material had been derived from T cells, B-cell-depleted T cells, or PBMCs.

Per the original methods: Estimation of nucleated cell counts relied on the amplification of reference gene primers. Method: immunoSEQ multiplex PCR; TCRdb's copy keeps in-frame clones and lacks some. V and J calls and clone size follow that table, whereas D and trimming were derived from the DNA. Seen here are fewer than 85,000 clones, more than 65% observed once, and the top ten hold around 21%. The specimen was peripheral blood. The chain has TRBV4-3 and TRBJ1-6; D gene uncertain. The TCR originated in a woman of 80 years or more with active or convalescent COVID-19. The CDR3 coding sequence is TGCGCCAGCAGCCTAAGCATGAGAGGATTGCATTCACCCCTCCACTTT. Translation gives CASSLSMRGLHSPLHF.